The T cell receptor beta chain under discussion was sequenced for a study of T cells after posttransplantation cyclophosphamide (dated by TCRdb to 2015 to 2016). As for the study more broadly: Using TRB sequencing, the study followed how the T cell repertoire reconstituted after myeloablative bone marrow transplantation in which posttransplantation cyclophosphamide served as GVHD prophylaxis. Up to roughly 3 additional blood samples from 2 to 5.2 years after transplant were also TRB-sequenced in 3 patients, as was pretransplant blood from several patients. Public TRB sequences were searched against a database of over 3,600 sequences associated with responses to pathogens, tumor antigens, self-antigens and alloantigens. TRB sequencing was performed on blood from all 35 or so PTCy patients with 1-year posttransplant specimens. Because TRA and TRB clonality correlated tightly in 9 samples, the subsequent TCR analyses were limited to TRB only. Samples from under 40 PTCy-treated patients, along with samples from 16 of their related bone marrow donors, underwent antigen receptor sequencing. General findings and caveats noted by the study authors: At 1-2 months, donor-recipient similarity was low but rose over the first year, and the later blood repertoires were often dominated by donor CD8+ memory clones. Across the roughly 48 patients, TRB clonality was highly associated with recipient CMV seropositivity and CMV reactivation, and diversity with PTCy was similar to that in the CNI/methotrexate controls. The TRB repertoires of T cells infiltrating skin or the GI tract showed only limited overlap with the TRB repertoires found in blood.

This clone was found many times. Its antigen is not yet known. Base qualities are not recorded, but no much larger clone differs from it by a single base. Peripheral blood samples were provided by related bone marrow donors on the day of marrow donation. Peripheral blood and bone marrow mononuclear cells were isolated by Ficoll-Hypaque density centrifugation and cryopreserved. Genomic DNA was the input for TRB sequencing, which was run either with the immunoSEQ assay at survey resolution or with the hsTCRB kit. The authors' analysis ran thus. Initial read processing used immunoSEQ software, and repertoire analyses used the LymphoSeq R package. Clonality was computed as 1 minus normalized Shannon entropy, and a Gini coefficient was also calculated for each TRB dataset. To infer phenotypes in unsorted samples, TRB sequences from sorted subsets of the recipient or donor were mapped onto the unsorted samples of the same recipient. TCRdb took over this immuneACCESS table, retaining in-frame rearrangements with V and J assigned. Such tables are incomplete; in checked studies, under half of the missing clones stem from an unresolved V gene, and the remainder is unexplained. V and J calls plus clone size are reproduced from that table; the DNA served to infer D and trimming. The data for this sample show over 25,000 clones, each detected more than once. Under 5.5% of the sample comes from the top ten.

The sequence came from a woman under 40 in good health and a related stem cell transplant donor. Sequenced input: PBMCs.

This receptor carries the CDR3 CASIPRLAVYGYTF. The base sequence is TGTGCCAGCATCCCCAGATTGGCCGTCTATGGCTACACCTTC. The chain is encoded by TRBV7-4 joined to TRBJ1-2, with the D gene not clear enough to name. CDR1 and CDR2 are drawn from the germline V gene: SGHVT, SQSDAQ. The trim is 7 bases for V and 4 bases for J, with a gap of 16 bases between the germline ends. The CDR3 contains 14 residues, cysteine and phenylalanine counted. Only the CDR3 region is kept as DNA, spanning 42 bases read in frame from base 1.